This T cell receptor (beta chain) was sequenced during a study of T cell repertoires in ileal Crohn's disease. Whole-study results and caveats: Active smokers at surgery had more clonal expansions than non-smokers.

The CDR3 is made up of 18 amino acids. The J segment lost 2 bases and the V segment lost 5 bases, leaving 17 bases of the junction unmatched. Germline V gene data show CDR1 as SGHAT and CDR2 as FQNNGV. Repertoires were generated with immunoSEQ multiplex PCR, while TCRdb's copy carries only in-frame clones and drops some. The data contain some 8,000 clones, roughly 85% of them singletons. A remark on this clone: Its antigen is undetermined.

The time point: inflamed ileum from the surgical specimen. The V gene is TRBV11-2, the J gene TRBJ1-1, with TRBD1 identical over 7 bases. This receptor was identified in an adult with Crohn's disease. The sample was ileal tissue. CDR3 bases: TGTGCCAGCAGCCTCACCGGACAGGTAAATAGGAGAAACACTGAAGCTTTCTTT. Protein: CASSLTGQVNRRNTEAFF.